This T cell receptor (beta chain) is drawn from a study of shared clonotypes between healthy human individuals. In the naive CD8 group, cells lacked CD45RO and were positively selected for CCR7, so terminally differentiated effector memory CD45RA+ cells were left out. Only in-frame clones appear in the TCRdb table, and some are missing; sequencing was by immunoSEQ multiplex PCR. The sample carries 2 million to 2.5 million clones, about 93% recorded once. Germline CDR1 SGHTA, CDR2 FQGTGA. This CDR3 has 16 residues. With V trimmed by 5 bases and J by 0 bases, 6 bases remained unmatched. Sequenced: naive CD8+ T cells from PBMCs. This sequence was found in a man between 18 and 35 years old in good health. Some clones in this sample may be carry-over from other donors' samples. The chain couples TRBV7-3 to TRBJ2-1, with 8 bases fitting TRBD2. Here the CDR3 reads CASSPFSGSSYNEQFF. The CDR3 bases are TGTGCCAGCAGCCCATTCAGCGGGAGCTCCTACAATGAGCAGTTCTTC.